This T cell receptor (beta chain) appears in the sequencing data of a study of T-cell reconstitution after alpha-beta-depleted transplantation in children. Whole-study results and caveats: At one year after transplant, newly produced T cells mostly accounted for T-cell counts and diversity. Alpha-beta T cells present about two months after transplant were reported to originate from several hundred expanded graft clones. Surviving recipient cells, namely T cells and thymic progenitors, were the source of high day-60 TCRbeta diversity in some patients.

The CDR3 loop spans 13 amino acids. Unmatched junction bases numbered 1, after V lost 2 bases and J lost 4 bases. CDR1 and CDR2 (germline): MNHEY, SVGAGI. Ten or more counts support this clonotype. Its target is not known. A library of TCRbeta sequences, prepared with unique molecular identifiers, was generated. Using its own MiXCR run on the PCR reads, TCRdb lists one record per CDR3 protein. The table records 440,000 or so distinct CDR3 sequences, 43% of them present only once. The J gene is TRBJ2-7, the V gene TRBV6-5, with 8 bases aligning to TRBD1. Source: PBMCs, taken before TCRalphabeta/CD19-depleted stem cell transplant. The source is a girl aged 2-10 years with aplastic anemia, due to receive a stem cell transplant. The CDR3 DNA follows: TGTGCCAGCAGTTACAGGACAGGGTACGAGCAGTACTTC. Amino acid sequence: CASSYRTGYEQYF.